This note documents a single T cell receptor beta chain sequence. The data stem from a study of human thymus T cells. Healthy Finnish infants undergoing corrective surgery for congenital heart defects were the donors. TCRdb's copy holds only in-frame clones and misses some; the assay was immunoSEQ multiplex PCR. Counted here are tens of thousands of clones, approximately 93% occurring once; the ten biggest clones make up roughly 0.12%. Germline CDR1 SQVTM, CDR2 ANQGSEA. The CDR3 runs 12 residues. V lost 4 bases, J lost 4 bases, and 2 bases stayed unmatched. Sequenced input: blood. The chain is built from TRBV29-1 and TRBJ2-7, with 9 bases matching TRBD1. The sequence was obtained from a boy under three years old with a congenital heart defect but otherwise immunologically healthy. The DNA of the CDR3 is TGCAGCGTTGGGGGACAGGGTTACGAGCAGTACTTC. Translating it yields CSVGGQGYEQYF.